These 30 T cell receptor beta chains were sequenced from one sample in a study of blood T cells in healthy people across ages. A sample-barcoded 5' primer and a J-beta primer mix were used in a second PCR of roughly 6 to 12 cycles. From the 5' RACE reads, TCRdb called clonotypes with MiXCR, one entry per CDR3 protein. In the table there are roughly 650,000 distinct CDR3 sequences, roughly 32% of which are singletons. The material sequenced was blood. These receptors all come from a woman older than 75 in good health.

Notes on this clonotype: This may be a read error, as it is one base from a much larger clone. The chain combines TRBV25-1 with TRBJ2-1; 8 nucleotides agree with TRBD2. The CDR3 has 14 residues. CDR1 is MGHDK, CDR2 SYGVNS, per germline. The CDR3 loop is CACSEYGSGEEQFF. In DNA, the CDR3 is TGTGCCTGCAGTGAATATGGTAGCGGGGAGGAGCAGTTCTTC.

This rearrangement joins TRBV20-1 to TRBJ2-7, with D tentatively TRBD1 (5 bases). V was shortened by 5 bases and J by 6 bases, with 11 bases between the two germline ends. The CDR3 has 11 amino acids. Germline loops: CDR1 DFQATT, CDR2 SNEGSKA (reference sequence). The CDR3: CSAAPGIEQYF. The CDR3 DNA reads as TGCAGTGCTGCCCCAGGGATCGAGCAGTACTTC.

A remark on this clonotype: A much more abundant neighbour one base away suggests this may be a read error. The genes are TRBV30 and TRBJ2-1, with 11 bases matching TRBD2. The J call could be wrong; TRBJ2-7 is a better fit for the DNA end. The CDR3 totals 15 residues. Germline-derived CDR1 and CDR2 are GTSNPN and SVGIG (reference sequence). As DNA, the CDR3 is TGTGCCTGGAGTCGACTAGCGGGGAGACTCAATGAGCAGTACTTC. The encoded protein is CAWSRLAGRLNEQYF.

In its sample, this clonotype was seen a few times. The rearrangement joins TRBV28 to TRBJ1-2, with a tentative D call TRBD1 (5 bases). Germline V gene lookup returns CDR1 MDHEN and CDR2 SYDVKM. Trimming cost V 1 base and J 4 bases, with 10 bases left between them. The CDR3 covers 14 residues. The CDR3 coding sequence is TGTGCCAGCAGTTTATTCAGGGTGCCCTATGGCTACACCTTC. Protein sequence: CASSLFRVPYGYTF.

This clonotype came up many times. The chain uses TRBV11-3 and TRBJ2-3, with D possibly TRBD2 on 5 matching bases. V was shortened by 2 bases and J by 8 bases, with 14 bases between the two germline ends. Per the germline V gene, CDR1 is SGHNT and CDR2 is YENEEA. This CDR3 is built from 14 residues. CDR3 sequence (DNA): TGTGCCAGCAGCTTACGAGGGCTAGAAACTACGCAGTATTTT. Translating gives CASSLRGLETTQYF.

This clonotype has a count of ten or more. The chain has TRBV20-1 and TRBJ2-5, with D perhaps matching TRBD2 (5 bases). Germline assignment: CDR1 DFQATT and CDR2 SNEGSKA (reference sequence). Trimming left V 7 bases short and J 2 bases short, with 14 bases between. This CDR3 comprises 13 residues. The CDR3 loop reads CSGALSGQETQYF. Written as DNA, the CDR3 is TGCAGTGGTGCCCTCAGCGGACAAGAGACCCAGTACTTC.

The chain joins TRBV10-3 to TRBJ1-5; maybe TRBD1 (5 bases). This CDR3 comprises 14 residues. From germline, CDR1 is ENHRY and CDR2 SYGVKD. Trimming removed 6 bases from V and 4 bases from J, with 13 bases in between. The CDR3, as DNA: TGTGCCATCAGGGAGGGGCCAGCGAATCAGCCCCAGCATTTT. It is translated as CAIREGPANQPQHF.

The table lists this clonotype with a few counts. The chain is built from TRBV28 and TRBJ1-1, with 12 nucleotides matching TRBD1. V trimming: 8 bases; J trimming: 1 base; junction bases outside the gene matches: 8. CDR1 and CDR2 (germline): MDHEN, SYDVKM. CDR3 size: 16 residues. The CDR3 protein is CASVRDRGLGNTEAFF. The CDR3 nucleotides read TGTGCCAGCGTCCGGGACAGGGGGCTAGGGAACACTGAAGCTTTCTTT.

The genes are TRBV2 and TRBJ1-6; no definite D call. The V gene lost 7 bases and the J gene lost 5 bases, with 12 bases spanning the gap. Per germline, CDR1 SNHLY and CDR2 FYNNEI. CDR3 size: 14 residues. This CDR3 is CASMRALDNSPLHF. CDR3 coding DNA: TGTGCCAGCATGAGGGCCTTGGATAATTCACCCCTCCACTTT.

This chain links TRBV5-1 with TRBJ2-1; 12 nucleotides line up with TRBD2. The junction had 9 bases not matched to a gene; V was cut back by 5 bases and J by 9 bases. The CDR3 is 15 amino acids. Looked up from germline, CDR1 is SGHRS and CDR2 is YFSETQ. CDR3 in DNA: TGCGCCAGCAGTCGGACTAGCGGGGTACGCATTGAGCAGTTCTTC. Its translation is CASSRTSGVRIEQFF.

This clonotype has at least ten counts. V usage is TRBV7-3 and J usage is TRBJ1-1, with unresolved D. The V gene lost 2 bases and the J gene lost 1 base, with 5 bases spanning the gap. The CDR3 extends over 13 amino acids. CDR1 is SGHTA and CDR2 is FQGTGA in the germline V gene. The CDR3 is CASSLVRNTEAFF. The CDR3 nucleotides read TGTGCCAGCAGCTTAGTGAGGAACACTGAAGCTTTCTTT.

This clonotype appeared a single time. DNA of the CDR3: TGCGCCAGCGGACCTCAGGGCTCTGGGGCCAACGTCCTGACTTTC. Translating gives CASGPQGSGANVLTF. The chain combines TRBV5-1 with TRBJ2-6, with D possibly matching TRBD1 (5 bases). V lost 7 bases and J 0 bases, leaving 11 bases between the germline ends. CDR3 length equals 15 residues. Germline V CDR1 and CDR2: SGHRS, YFSETQ.

V is TRBV20-1 and J is TRBJ2-4; 13 bases map to TRBD2. The DNA end lines up better with TRBJ2-5; the J call may be wrong. This CDR3 contains 16 residues. The V gene's germline CDR1 is DFQATT and CDR2 SNEGSKA (reference sequence). The CDR3 is CSARAWTSGGQETQYF. In nucleotides, the CDR3 is TGCAGTGCTAGAGCTTGGACTAGCGGGGGCCAAGAGACCCAGTACTTC.

In its sample, this clonotype was seen many times. This rearrangement joins TRBV5-1 to TRBJ2-1; 12 bases align to TRBD1. With V trimmed by 4 bases and J by 0 bases, 8 bases remained unmatched. The CDR3 runs 18 residues. Germline CDR1 reads SGHRS; CDR2 reads YFSETQ. DNA of the CDR3: TGCGCCAGCAGCCGTCGGGACAGGGGGCCCCGCTCCTACAATGAGCAGTTCTTC. Amino acid sequence: CASSRRDRGPRSYNEQFF.

This clonotype showed up many times. The chain combines TRBV5-5 with TRBJ2-5; D is unclear. The length of the CDR3 is 14 residues. Germline V gene lookup returns CDR1 SGHKS and CDR2 YYEKEE (reference sequence). V lost 0 bases to trimming and J lost 3 bases, with 9 bases between them. Written as DNA, the CDR3 is TGTGCCAGCAGCTTGGCGTTGGGGAAAGAGACCCAGTACTTC. This codes for CASSLALGKETQYF.

This clonotype was detected many times. The V gene is TRBV29-1, the J gene TRBJ2-3; D may be TRBD1 or TRBD2 (5 bases each). This CDR3 is 13 amino acids long. Trimming removed 4 bases from V and 4 bases from J, with 12 bases in between. Germline CDR1 is SQVTM and CDR2 is ANQGSEA. The CDR3 protein is CSVVLPGPDTQYF. The CDR3 DNA reads as TGCAGCGTTGTGCTCCCGGGGCCAGATACGCAGTATTTT.

This clonotype was seen at least ten times. This rearrangement joins TRBV24-1 to TRBJ2-3, with 7 bases that match TRBD1. J gave up 7 bases and V 7 bases, and 10 bases lay outside the gene matches. The CDR3 is 14 residues long. Germline V lookup: CDR1 KGHDR, CDR2 SFDVKD. CDR3 nucleotides: TGTGCCACCAGCGCCGGGACAGTGGGGAATACGCAGTATTTT. This codes for CATSAGTVGNTQYF.

Worth noting for this clonotype: A much larger clone lies one base from this, so it may be a read error. This chain joins TRBV25-1 and TRBJ2-1; 7 bases map to TRBD2. Germline CDR1 MGHDK, CDR2 SYGVNS. CDR3 length equals 15 residues. With V trimmed by 1 base and J by 3 bases, 3 bases remained unmatched. This CDR3 is CASSELGGYYNEQFF. CDR3 nucleotides: TGTGCCAGCAGTGAATTGGGGGGGTACTACAATGAGCAGTTCTTC.

This clonotype was picked up many times. The chain carries TRBV7-2 and TRBJ2-7; 8 bases align to TRBD1. Germline CDR1 is SGHTA and CDR2 is FQGNSA. The V and J ends lost 5 bases and 5 bases, in that order; junction bases with no gene match: 8. CDR3 length equals 14 residues. For the CDR3, the DNA is TGTGCCAGCAGCCCGAGACAGGGGTCCCACGAGCAGTACTTC. Its protein is CASSPRQGSHEQYF.

This clonotype was counted at least ten times. The rearrangement joins TRBV20-1 to TRBJ2-3; D ambiguous. Looked up from germline, CDR1 is DFQATT and CDR2 is SNEGSKA (reference sequence). V lost 0 bases to trimming and J lost 6 bases, with 19 bases between them. This CDR3 is built from 16 residues. In DNA, the CDR3 is TGCAGTGCTAGAGATCTCGGAAGGGCAAACGCGGATACGCAGTATTTT. Its protein is CSARDLGRANADTQYF.

Notes on this clonotype: A clone one base away is much larger, so this may be a read error. V is TRBV18 and J is TRBJ2-1; 9 positions agree with TRBD1. Near its end, the DNA agrees better with TRBJ2-7, so the J call may be wrong. The CDR3 runs to 15 residues. Per germline, CDR1 KGHSH and CDR2 LQKENI. CDR3 DNA sequence: TGTGCCAGCTCACTCCGGGACAGGGTAGACAATGAGCAGTACTTC. This translates into CASSLRDRVDNEQYF.

The sample holds one count of this clonotype. V and J are TRBV10-2 and TRBJ2-7; 15 bases align to TRBD2. The DNA matches TRBJ2-5 better at its end, which makes the J call doubtful. CDR1 and CDR2 (germline): WSHSY, SAAADI. This CDR3 comprises 17 residues. CDR3 region: CASRRTSGRANQETQYF. In DNA form, the CDR3 reads TGCGCCAGCAGACGGACTAGCGGGAGGGCCAACCAAGAGACCCAGTACTTC.

Turning to this clonotype: It may be a read error: a sequence one base away is much more abundant. The rearrangement links TRBV20-1 to TRBJ2-4; D possibly corresponds to TRBD1 (6 bases). The closer fit of TRBJ2-5 to the DNA end suggests the J call may be wrong. Looked up from germline, CDR1 is DFQATT and CDR2 is SNEGSKA (reference sequence). The CDR3 is 12 amino acids. In DNA, the CDR3 is TGCAGTACCGAGGGGGTTAGGGAGACCCAGTACTTC. Its translation is CSTEGVRETQYF.

This clonotype was observed many times. J is TRBJ1-1 and V is TRBV4-3, with TRBD1 matching 10 bases. The ends lost 3 bases at V and 11 bases at J; junction bases unmatched: 9. The germline V gene encodes CDR1 LGHNA and CDR2 YSLEER. The CDR3 covers 14 residues. The CDR3 sequence is CASSHAFGTGEAFF. CDR3 bases: TGCGCCAGCAGCCATGCCTTTGGGACAGGGGAGGCTTTCTTT.

Ten or more counts support this clonotype. The chain employs TRBV6-5 and TRBJ2-5; D not resolved. The CDR3 length is 14 residues. CDR1 is MNHEY, CDR2 SVGAGI, per germline. V was clipped by 0 bases and J by 0 bases, with 5 bases between them. The CDR3 is CASSYSPYQETQYF. CDR3 DNA sequence: TGTGCCAGCAGTTACTCCCCGTACCAAGAGACCCAGTACTTC.

There are many counts of this clonotype. This sequence joins TRBV27 and TRBJ2-3, with D possibly matching TRBD2 (5 bases). The CDR3 is made up of 14 amino acids. Trimming took off 2 bases at V and 7 bases at J, with 13 bases between the two ends. Germline CDR1 MNHEY, CDR2 SMNVEV (reference sequence). CDR3 bases: TGTGCCAGCAGTTTAGTTGGGGAGCGGAATACGCAGTATTTT. Amino acid sequence: CASSLVGERNTQYF.

Many counts were recorded for this clonotype. One end of the junction fails to match germline, which may point to a read error. This chain uses TRBV7-2 with TRBJ2-4; the D is unclear. Germline assignment: CDR1 SGHTA and CDR2 FQGNSA. This CDR3 region has 15 residues. CDR3 bases: TGTGCCAGCAGCTTAGAAAGTACGGTGAAAAGCATTCAGTACTTC. Translated, it gives CASSLESTVKSIQYF. Supplemented by reference TRBV7-2 and TRBJ2-4, the full variable domain reads GAGVSQSPSNKVTEKGKDVELRCDPISGHTALYWYRQSLGQGLEFLIYFQGNSAPDKSGLPSDRFSAERTGGSVSTLTIQRTQQEDSAVYLCASSLESTVKSIQYFGAGTRLSVL.

This clonotype has ten or more counts. V gene TRBV6-5 combines with J gene TRBJ2-3; 12 positions match TRBD2. V lost 2 bases and J lost 5; bases outside the gene matches: 14. The V gene's germline CDR1 is MNHEY and CDR2 SVGAGI. This CDR3 comprises 19 residues. CDR3 sequence: CASSYDLLAGGPNEDTQYF. The DNA of the CDR3 is TGTGCCAGCAGTTACGACCTCCTAGCGGGGGGGCCGAACGAAGATACGCAGTATTTT.

At least ten counts were recorded for this clonotype. V gene TRBV7-2 combines with J gene TRBJ2-3; 7 bases are shared with TRBD2. The germline gives CDR1 SGHTA, CDR2 FQGNSA. CDR3 size: 12 residues. V trimming: 7 bases; J trimming: 7 bases; junction bases outside the gene matches: 5. The CDR3 loop is CASTPGGYTQYF. The CDR3 nucleotides read TGTGCCAGCACCCCCGGGGGGTATACGCAGTATTTT. Full variable domain (rest looked up from reference TRBV7-2 and TRBJ2-3): GAGVSQSPSNKVTEKGKDVELRCDPISGHTALYWYRQSLGQGLEFLIYFQGNSAPDKSGLPSDRFSAERTGGSVSTLTIQRTQQEDSAVYLCASTPGGYTQYFGPGTRLTVL.

This clonotype was seen many times. The chain joins TRBV3-1 to TRBJ2-6; possible D gene TRBD1, 6 bases. The CDR3 is made up of 16 amino acids. The V end was cut by 4 bases, the J end by 2 bases, with 12 bases between. Germline values: CDR1 LGHDT, CDR2 YNNKEL (reference sequence). CDR3 in DNA: TGTGCCAGCAGCCCCTTAACAGGGACTGGGGCCAACGTCCTGACTTTC. This codes for CASSPLTGTGANVLTF.